These T cell receptor beta chains were read from a single sample in a study of human T cells and chemical hapten exposure. TCRdb reanalysed the RACE reads using MiXCR and keeps one entry per CDR3 protein. The table lists approximately 340,000 distinct CDR3 sequences, roughly 6.9% of them singletons, with 8.4% in the top ten. The sequenced sample was whole blood, obtained in connection with sensitization to the hapten diphenylcyclopropenone (DPC). The receptor source for this set is a woman between 18 and 29 years old with alopecia areata. Some clones in this sample may be carry-over from other donors' samples. The CDR3 runs from the conserved cysteine through the conserved F or W. A D gene is named only where the DNA matches it firmly. The size of a clone is reported for some rows only, either as once, few or many, or as a class for expanded clones.

abundance: many; d_gene: TRBD1; j_gene: TRBJ1-1; v_gene: TRBV29-1; CDR3aa: CSFSRTDRVLLSEAFF; CDR3nt: TGCAGCTTCTCCAGGACCGACAGGGTATTGCTTTCTGAAGCTTTCTTT
abundance: NA; d_gene: NA; j_gene: TRBJ2-3; v_gene: TRBV13; CDR3aa: CASSLRWRDTQYF; CDR3nt: TGTGCCAGCAGCTTAAGGTGGCGAGATACGCAGTATTTT
abundance: few; d_gene: TRBD1; j_gene: TRBJ1-2; v_gene: TRBV6-5; CDR3aa: CASRLDRGNYGYTF; CDR3nt: TGTGCCAGCAGATTAGACAGGGGGAACTATGGCTACACCTTC
abundance: NA; d_gene: NA; j_gene: TRBJ2-4; v_gene: TRBV28; CDR3aa: CASSPYRGGNIQYF; CDR3nt: TGTGCCAGCAGTCCGTACAGGGGAGGGAACATTCAGTACTTC
abundance: NA; d_gene: TRBD2; j_gene: TRBJ2-1; v_gene: TRBV20-1; CDR3aa: CSAPGSGGTNSYNEQFF; CDR3nt: TGCAGTGCCCCGGGTAGCGGGGGTACCAACTCCTACAATGAGCAGTTCTTC
abundance: few; d_gene: NA; j_gene: TRBJ1-4; v_gene: TRBV4-1; CDR3aa: CASSQGKTTNEKLFF; CDR3nt: TGCGCCAGCAGCCAAGGAAAGACTACTAATGAAAAACTGTTTTTT
abundance: NA; d_gene: TRBD1; j_gene: TRBJ1-1; v_gene: TRBV5-1; CDR3aa: CASSPGQSSPEAFF; CDR3nt: TGCGCCAGCAGCCCGGGACAGTCGAGCCCTGAAGCTTTCTTT
abundance: many; d_gene: TRBD1; j_gene: TRBJ2-6; v_gene: TRBV5-6; CDR3aa: CASSLDRGAGANVLTF; CDR3nt: TGTGCCAGCAGCTTGGACAGGGGCGCTGGGGCCAACGTCCTGACTTTC
abundance: few; d_gene: NA; j_gene: TRBJ2-1; v_gene: TRBV5-4; CDR3aa: CASSLEVGGLNEQFF; CDR3nt: TGTGCCAGCAGCTTGGAGGTTGGGGGGCTCAATGAGCAGTTCTTC
abundance: few; d_gene: NA; j_gene: TRBJ1-2; v_gene: TRBV19; CDR3aa: CASRRRANYGYTF; CDR3nt: TGTGCCAGCCGGAGGCGCGCTAACTATGGCTACACCTTC
abundance: few; d_gene: NA; j_gene: TRBJ2-3; v_gene: TRBV15; CDR3aa: CATSRDRKGGTDTQYF; CDR3nt: TGTGCCACCAGCAGAGATAGAAAGGGTGGCACAGATACGCAGTATTTT
abundance: few; d_gene: TRBD1; j_gene: TRBJ1-3; v_gene: TRBV7-6; CDR3aa: CASSTWTGSGNTIYF; CDR3nt: TGTGCCAGCAGCACTTGGACAGGTTCTGGAAACACCATATATTTT
abundance: many; d_gene: NA; j_gene: TRBJ2-2; v_gene: TRBV3-1; CDR3aa: CASSQDRNTGELFF; CDR3nt: TGTGCCAGCAGCCAAGATAGGAACACCGGGGAGCTGTTTTTT
abundance: few; d_gene: NA; j_gene: TRBJ1-2; v_gene: TRBV5-1; CDR3aa: CASSLAPGKEAGYTF; CDR3nt: TGCGCCAGCAGCTTGGCACCAGGGAAAGAGGCTGGCTACACCTTC
abundance: many; d_gene: NA; j_gene: TRBJ2-6; v_gene: TRBV7-9; CDR3aa: CASGAVDGANVLTF; CDR3nt: TGTGCCAGCGGGGCCGTTGATGGGGCCAACGTCCTGACTTTC
abundance: few; d_gene: NA; j_gene: TRBJ1-1; v_gene: TRBV5-4; CDR3aa: CASSGINTEAFF; CDR3nt: TGTGCCAGCAGCGGGATAAACACTGAAGCTTTCTTT
abundance: NA; d_gene: TRBD1; j_gene: TRBJ2-1; v_gene: TRBV12-3/TRBV12-4; CDR3aa: CASSPGTGGRGFF; CDR3nt: TGTGCCAGCAGTCCTGGGACAGGGGGGCGAGGGTTCTTC
abundance: NA; d_gene: NA; j_gene: TRBJ2-5; v_gene: TRBV19; CDR3aa: CASSNQETQYF; CDR3nt: TGTGCCAGTAGTAACCAAGAGACCCAGTACTTC
abundance: NA; d_gene: NA; j_gene: TRBJ1-6; v_gene: TRBV7-8; CDR3aa: CASSSMILGARGSPLHF; CDR3nt: TGTGCCAGCAGCTCCATGATCCTGGGGGCCCGGGGGTCACCCCTCCACTTT
abundance: many; d_gene: NA; j_gene: TRBJ2-7; v_gene: TRBV6-5; CDR3aa: CASSYWVGSYEQYF; CDR3nt: TGTGCCAGCAGTTATTGGGTGGGGTCCTACGAGCAGTACTTC
abundance: many; d_gene: NA; j_gene: TRBJ1-2; v_gene: TRBV25-1; CDR3aa: CASSEFQGGQLYGYTF; CDR3nt: TGTGCCAGCAGTGAATTTCAGGGAGGACAGCTTTATGGCTACACCTTC
abundance: few; d_gene: TRBD1; j_gene: TRBJ1-1; v_gene: TRBV7-2; CDR3aa: CASSLVGQGGIMNTEAFF; CDR3nt: TGTGCCAGCAGCTTAGTGGGACAGGGGGGGATCATGAACACTGAAGCTTTCTTT
abundance: few; d_gene: TRBD1; j_gene: TRBJ2-1; v_gene: TRBV5-1; CDR3aa: CASSFLGTGLYNEQFF; CDR3nt: TGCGCCAGCAGCTTCCTTGGGACAGGGTTATACAATGAGCAGTTCTTC
abundance: few; d_gene: TRBD1; j_gene: TRBJ1-2; v_gene: TRBV7-2; CDR3aa: CASSLSPGGQGEVTF; CDR3nt: TGTGCCAGCAGCTTATCACCGGGTGGGCAGGGGGAGGTTACCTTC
abundance: NA; d_gene: TRBD1; j_gene: TRBJ2-1; v_gene: TRBV6-1; CDR3aa: CAIFPGQGWNEQFF; CDR3nt: TGTGCCATCTTTCCGGGACAGGGGTGGAATGAGCAGTTCTTC
abundance: NA; d_gene: NA; j_gene: TRBJ1-6; v_gene: TRBV5-1; CDR3aa: CASSLAGSAYSPLHF; CDR3nt: TGCGCCAGCAGCTTGGCCGGATCGGCGTATTCACCCCTCCACTTT
abundance: few; d_gene: NA; j_gene: TRBJ2-3; v_gene: TRBV5-5; CDR3aa: CASSLRTIYTDTQYF; CDR3nt: TGTGCCAGCAGCTTGAGAACCATATACACAGATACGCAGTATTTT
abundance: few; d_gene: NA; j_gene: TRBJ2-5; v_gene: TRBV27; CDR3aa: CASSREGAVWETQYF; CDR3nt: TGTGCCAGCTCCAGGGAGGGGGCAGTTTGGGAGACCCAGTACTTC
abundance: few; d_gene: NA; j_gene: TRBJ1-1; v_gene: TRBV12-3/TRBV12-4; CDR3aa: CASILGGNTEAFF; CDR3nt: TGTGCCAGCATCCTAGGGGGGAACACTGAAGCTTTCTTT
abundance: many; d_gene: TRBD2; j_gene: TRBJ2-5; v_gene: TRBV5-1; CDR3aa: CASSLGGLAGQETQYF; CDR3nt: TGCGCCAGCAGCTTGGGGGGACTAGCGGGCCAAGAGACCCAGTACTTC
abundance: NA; d_gene: NA; j_gene: TRBJ1-2; v_gene: TRBV4-2; CDR3aa: CASSLTGQRDYGYTF; CDR3nt: TGTGCCAGCAGCTTGACCGGACAGAGAGACTATGGCTACACCTTC